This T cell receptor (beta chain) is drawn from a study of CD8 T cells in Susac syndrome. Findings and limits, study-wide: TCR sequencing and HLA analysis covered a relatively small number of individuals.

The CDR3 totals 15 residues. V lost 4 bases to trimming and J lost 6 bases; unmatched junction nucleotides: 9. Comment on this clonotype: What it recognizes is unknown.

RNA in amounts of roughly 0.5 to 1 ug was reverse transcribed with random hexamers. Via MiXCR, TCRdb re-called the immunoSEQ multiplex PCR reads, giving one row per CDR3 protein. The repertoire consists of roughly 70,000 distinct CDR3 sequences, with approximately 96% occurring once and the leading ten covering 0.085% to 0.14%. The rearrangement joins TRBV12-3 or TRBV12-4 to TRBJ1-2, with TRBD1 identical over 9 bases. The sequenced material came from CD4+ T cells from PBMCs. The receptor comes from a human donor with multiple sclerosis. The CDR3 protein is CASSSRQGVSNGYTF. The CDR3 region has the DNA TGTGCCAGCAGTTCCCGACAGGGGGTTAGTAATGGCTACACCTTC.